These 5 T cell receptor beta chains were sequenced from one sample in a study of cytomegalovirus exposure and HLA in healthy donors (dated by TCRdb to 2016 to 2017). The library was produced with the immunoSEQ multiplex PCR assay. For the multiplex PCR, a mixture combining 60 forward primers for TCR Vbeta segments and 13 reverse primers for TCR Jbeta segments was used. TCRdb obtained this table from immuneACCESS and retained in-frame rearrangements with V and J assigned. These tables miss some clones; where compared with another copy, unresolved V genes account for less than half of the shortfall, and the remainder is unexplained. The sample table shows 110,000 or so clones, and over 65% are seen once. Together, the top ten hold more than 6.5% of the sample. Sequenced: PBMCs. Receptors originate from a man aged 40-50 years in good health and CMV-seropositive.

This chain uses TRBV7-3 with TRBJ2-2; D gene ambiguous. The CDR3 length is 15 residues. From germline, CDR1 is SGHTA and CDR2 FQGTGA. V dropped 2 bases and J dropped 1 base, with 8 bases sitting between them. In DNA, the CDR3 is TGTGCCAGCAGCTTAGGTGGCAGGAACACCGGGGAGCTGTTTTTT. This translates into CASSLGGRNTGELFF.

This clone showed up just a few times. The V gene is TRBV9, the J gene TRBJ1-1; D gene uncertain. CDR1 is SGDLS and CDR2 is YYNGEE in the germline V gene. This CDR3 contains 14 residues. Trimming shortened V by 3 bases and J by 3 bases, and 12 bases separated the two germline ends. This CDR3 is CASSGPQTDTEAFF. The CDR3 bases are TGTGCCAGCAGCGGGCCACAGACGGACACTGAAGCTTTCTTT.

Details on this clone: Mismatch with germline at one junction end may stem from a read error. This rearrangement joins TRBV4-1 to TRBJ2-6; D possibly corresponds to TRBD1 (5 bases). Germline loops: CDR1 MGHRA, CDR2 YSYEKL. The CDR3 runs to 15 residues. This CDR3 is CASSHTVSGANGLTF. The DNA of the CDR3 is TGCGCCAGCAGCCACACGGTCTCTGGGGCCAACGGCCTGACTTTC.

The chain combines TRBV6-6 with TRBJ2-7; TRBD1 agrees at 9 bases. This CDR3 contains 14 residues. V was pared by 6 bases and J by 0 bases, with 3 bases of the junction left unmatched. CDR1 is MNHNY and CDR2 is SVGAGI in the germline V gene (reference sequence). The CDR3 spells CASRDRGLSYEQYF. CDR3 DNA sequence: TGTGCCAGCAGGGACAGGGGTCTCTCCTACGAGCAGTACTTC.

The J gene is TRBJ1-4, the V gene TRBV19, with 7 bases that match TRBD1. From germline, CDR1 is LNHDA and CDR2 SQIVND (reference sequence). The CDR3 consists of 13 residues. V shed 9 bases, J shed 6 bases, and the junction held 7 bases outside the gene matches. DNA of the CDR3: TGTGCCAGCCGCGCCCAGGGGGATGAAAAACTGTTTTTT. It translates to CASRAQGDEKLFF.